The source of this T cell receptor (beta chain) is a study of tumor and adjacent non-tumor tissue in lung cancer. Study as a whole: Stage I to III disease affected over nine men and 4 or 5 women aged about 31 to 85. Study-level results: In normal lung, the top 100 clones were significantly more dominant than in tumor.

The template was RNA from unsorted bulk tissue. The sample holds many counts of this clonotype. The target antigen is unknown. A modified ARM-PCR protocol with three rounds of nested PCR amplified TCRbeta. TCRdb itself ran the multiplex PCR reads through MiXCR, one entry per CDR3 protein. The table includes about 93,000 distinct CDR3 sequences, around 71% detected once. This clonotype was obtained from a man between 60 and 75 years old with non-small cell lung cancer. The sample was lung tumor tissue.

The CDR3 DNA reads TGTGCCAGCAGCTCTCGGGGACAAGATCAGAATTCTTTCTTT. The encoded protein is CASSSRGQDQNSFF. The chain recombines TRBV5-5 with TRBJ1-1; maybe TRBD1 (6 bases). The CDR3 has 14 amino acids. V lost 3 bases and J 12 bases, leaving 21 bases between the germline ends. Germline values: CDR1 SGHKS, CDR2 YYEKEE (reference sequence).